This T cell receptor beta chain emerged from a study of T cell repertoires in cytomegalovirus infection. Study-level information: Based on public TCR beta signatures, there were indications of CMV infection and of a matching HLA type. Study-wide results and limits: Dominating the ex vivo response were TCR beta clonotypes that were CMV-specific and HLA-C-restricted.

CDR1 is LGHDT and CDR2 is YNNKEL in the germline V gene (reference sequence). V lost 1 base and J lost 6; bases outside the gene matches: 11. CDR3 length equals 17 residues. In the case of this clonotype: Its antigen remains unknown.

MiXCR was run by TCRdb on the reads, yielding one entry per CDR3 protein. This sample has about 740,000 distinct CDR3 sequences, with 35% to 45% found just once. The source of this sequence is a human donor in good health (CMV status not recorded). Some clones in this sample may be carry-over from other donors' samples. Sequencing used PBMCs. J is TRBJ1-1 and V is TRBV3-1; 10 bases are a match to TRBD1. The CDR3 loop reads CASSQVRGRDRGSEAFF. CDR3 DNA sequence: TGTGCCAGCAGCCAAGTAAGAGGGAGGGACAGGGGCTCTGAAGCTTTCTTT.